The next 7 T cell receptor beta chains were all read from a single sample in a study of T cell responses to AZD1222 COVID-19 vaccine. TCRdb's copy holds only in-frame clones and misses some; the assay was immunoSEQ multiplex PCR. The sample lists around 140,000 clones, roughly 90% occurring once. The sample in question was peripheral blood, obtained 28 days after the second AZD1222 dose. The origin of the receptors is an adult who received the AZD1222 COVID-19 vaccine.

The gene calls are TRBV10-3 and TRBJ1-4, with D unclear. Trimming pared 4 bases from V and 2 bases from J, leaving 11 bases between. Germline loops: CDR1 ENHRY, CDR2 SYGVKD. This CDR3 is 15 amino acids long. The CDR3 reads CAISAVLGTNEKLFF. The CDR3, as DNA: TGTGCCATCAGTGCCGTCCTAGGGACTAATGAAAAACTGTTTTTT.

On this clone: The junction does not match germline at one end; this may be a read error. The chain couples TRBV11-2 to TRBJ1-1; no firm D call. This CDR3 region has 11 residues. Germline CDR1 SGHAT, CDR2 FQNNGV. The CDR3 region has the DNA TGTGCCAGCAGCGCAAACATTGAAGCTTTCTTT. Protein: CASSANIEAFF.

The chain employs TRBV10-2 and TRBJ2-1; no firm D call. This CDR3 contains 15 residues. Trimming stripped 3 bases from V and 4 bases from J, with 13 bases between. Germline lookup yields CDR1 WSHSY and CDR2 SAAADI. DNA of the CDR3: TGCGCCAGCAGTGATAGGGCTTCCCCTTACAATGAGCAGTTCTTC. This codes for CASSDRASPYNEQFF.

This clone appeared once. This chain joins TRBV3-1 (or the pseudogene TRBV3-2) and TRBJ1-5; perhaps TRBD1 as D (5 bases). CDR1 is LGHDT and CDR2 is YNNKEL in the germline V gene (reference sequence). The CDR3 has 21 amino acids. Trimming shortened V by 0 bases and J by 1 base, and 25 bases separated the two germline ends. CDR3 sequence: CASSQECPGGPHRISNQPQHF. The DNA of the CDR3 is TGTGCCAGCAGCCAAGAATGCCCGGGGGGTCCCCACCGAATAAGCAATCAGCCCCAGCATTTT.

The V and J genes are TRBV7-3 and TRBJ2-7; TRBD1 aligns across 10 bases. Losses at the gene ends were 5 bases for V and 3 bases for J; bases not matched to a gene: 13. Germline V gene sequence: CDR1 SGHTA, CDR2 FQGTGA. The CDR3 has 17 residues. The CDR3 spells CASSGPWGQGTYYEQYF. The DNA of the CDR3 is TGTGCCAGCAGCGGCCCCTGGGGACAGGGGACTTACTACGAGCAGTACTTC.

The J gene is TRBJ2-1, the V gene TRBV6-1, with a tentative D call TRBD1 (6 bases). V was shortened by 1 base and J by 8 bases, with 12 bases between the two germline ends. Germline CDR1 is MNHNS and CDR2 is SASEGT. This CDR3 region has 14 residues. CDR3 coding DNA: TGTGCCAGCAGTGAAGGAACAGGGAGATATGAGCAGTTCTTC. It translates to CASSEGTGRYEQFF.

The V call is TRBV2, the J call TRBJ1-1; 9 bases match TRBD1. CDR1 SNHLY and CDR2 FYNNEI come from the germline V gene. The CDR3 length is 15 residues. Trimming removed 7 bases from V and 0 bases from J; junction bases left unmatched: 6. CDR3 nucleotides: TGTGCCAGCAAGGGACAGGGTCTCATGAACACTGAAGCTTTCTTT. Encoded protein: CASKGQGLMNTEAFF.